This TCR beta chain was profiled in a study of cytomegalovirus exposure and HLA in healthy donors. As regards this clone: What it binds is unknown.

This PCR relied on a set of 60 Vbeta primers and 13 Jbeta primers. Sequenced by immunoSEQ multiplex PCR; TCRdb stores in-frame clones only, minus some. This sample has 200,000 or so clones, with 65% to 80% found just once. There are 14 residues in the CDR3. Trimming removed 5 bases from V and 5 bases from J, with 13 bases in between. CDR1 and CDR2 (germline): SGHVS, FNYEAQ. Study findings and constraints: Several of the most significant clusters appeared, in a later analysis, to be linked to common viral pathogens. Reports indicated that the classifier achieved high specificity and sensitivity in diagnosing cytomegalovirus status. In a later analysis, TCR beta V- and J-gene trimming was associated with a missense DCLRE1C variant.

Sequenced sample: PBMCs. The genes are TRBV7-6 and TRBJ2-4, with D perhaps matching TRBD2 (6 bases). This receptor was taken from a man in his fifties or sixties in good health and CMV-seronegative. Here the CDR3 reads CASSNRDSQNIQYF. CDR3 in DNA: TGTGCCAGCAGCAATCGGGACTCACAAAACATTCAGTACTTC.